The clone carrying this TCR beta chain occurred a few times. Its specificity is not known. Primers used in a second PCR of roughly 6 to 12 cycles were a sample-barcoded 5' primer and a J-beta primer mix. TCRdb reprocessed the 5' RACE reads with MiXCR, giving one entry per CDR3 protein. This sample has 550,000 to 700,000 distinct CDR3 sequences, with about 25% found just once. The sample is drawn from a study of blood T cells in healthy people across ages. Notes on the study in general: A conclusive naive versus antigen-experienced comparison was prevented by the unsorted PBMCs.

The sample comprised blood. The receptor comes from a woman in her 70s in good health.

CDR3 residues: CASSFDPGQGADEQFF. The CDR3 DNA reads TGTGCCAGCAGCTTCGACCCGGGACAGGGGGCGGATGAGCAGTTCTTC. The chain couples TRBV11-1 to TRBJ2-5, with 12 bases fitting TRBD1. The J call may not be correct, given that the DNA end is closer to TRBJ2-1. The CDR3 extends over 16 amino acids. The germline V gene has CDR1 SGHAT and CDR2 FQDESV (reference sequence).